This T cell receptor beta chain was documented in a study of CD4 T cell repertoires in COVID-19. Study-wide context: Relabeled CFSE-low cells, IL-2-expanded for approximately eleven days, met spikes from other coronaviruses. Study-level findings and limits: Suggested intraclonal diversification: top SARS-CoV-2-reactive clonotypes appeared in two or three memory subsets. SARS-CoV and/or HKU1 spike cultures shared between about 6.5 and 27% of SARS-CoV-2 clonotypes.

Sequencing was done directly on freshly isolated, uncultured memory T cells. Comment on this clone: Its antigen is unknown.

CDR3 length: 13 residues. The germline V gene has CDR1 SQVTM and CDR2 ANQGSEA. Trimming stripped 0 bases from V and 3 bases from J, with 6 bases between. Sequencing was performed with immunoSEQ multiplex PCR; in TCRdb, only in-frame clones are kept and a portion is missing. Of about 22,000 clones listed, over 75% are singletons. The TCR was taken from a human donor who had COVID-19. This sample comprised central memory CD4+ T cells from blood, obtained before the COVID-19 pandemic. J is TRBJ2-1 and V is TRBV29-1; no firm D call. CDR3 sequence: CSVEEGVYNEQFF. CDR3 nucleotide sequence: TGCAGCGTTGAAGAGGGCGTCTACAATGAGCAGTTCTTC.